Following are 21 T cell receptor beta chains from one sample sequenced in a study of T cells in narcolepsy (dated by TCRdb to the late 2010s). Receptors were amplified or captured by the immunoSEQ multiplex PCR assay. TCRdb obtained this table from immuneACCESS and retained in-frame rearrangements with V and J assigned. These tables miss some clones; where compared with another copy, unresolved V genes account for less than half of the shortfall, and the remainder is unexplained. Counted in this sample were thousands of clones; over 60% of them appeared once. The ten largest clones capture about a fifth of the sample. Specimen: CD45RA- memory CD8+ T cells from PBMCs. The sample's cell subset or site label is to be understood as: memory T cells sorted ex vivo from peripheral blood. These TCRs come from a human donor with narcolepsy.

The chain is built from TRBV29-1 and TRBJ2-7, with 11 bases identical to TRBD1. This CDR3 comprises 13 residues. V shed 6 bases, J shed 7 bases, and the junction held 8 bases outside the gene matches. The germline gives CDR1 SQVTM, CDR2 ANQGSEA. CDR3 sequence (DNA): TGCAGCGTCACCGGGACAGGGGGGTCTGAGCAGTACTTC. Protein sequence: CSVTGTGGSEQYF.

The table lists this clone with a few counts. The sample holds other DNA sequences that translate to the same CDR3. The rearrangement joins TRBV7-8 to TRBJ2-2; D remains unclear. The V and J ends lost 5 bases and 8 bases respectively, with 6 bases between them. Per the germline V gene, CDR1 is SGHVS and CDR2 is FQNEAQ. The CDR3 covers 11 residues. The DNA for the CDR3 is TGTGCCAGCAGCCCCCGGGGGGAGCTGTTTTTT. Translating gives CASSPRGELFF.

The V call is TRBV6-1, the J call TRBJ1-2, with 9 bases matching TRBD1. The ends lost 6 bases at V and 7 bases at J; junction bases unmatched: 9. Germline CDR1 is MNHNS and CDR2 is SASEGT. The CDR3 is made up of 14 amino acids. As DNA, the CDR3 is TGTGCCAGCAGGCTCGGGGACAGGGCGAGTGGCTACACCTTC. Encoded protein: CASRLGDRASGYTF.

The chain has TRBV25-1 and TRBJ1-2; possible D gene TRBD1, 6 bases. Germline V gene data show CDR1 as MGHDK and CDR2 as SYGVNS. The V end lost 4 bases, the J end lost 6 bases, and 12 bases lay between the germline ends. This CDR3 has 13 amino acids. CDR3 DNA: TGTGCCAGCAGTGCAGGGGCCGGCCATGGCTACACCTTC. Protein product: CASSAGAGHGYTF.

Only one count was recorded for this clone. J is TRBJ2-5 and V is TRBV11-2; no reliable D call. The CDR3 is 15 residues long. Per germline, CDR1 SGHAT and CDR2 FQNNGV. The V end was cut by 0 bases, the J end by 5 bases, with 13 bases between. The CDR3, as DNA: TGTGCCAGCAGCTTAGAGGCGGCGAGGCAGGAGACCCAGTACTTC. Protein sequence: CASSLEAARQETQYF.

The chain links TRBV4-3 to TRBJ1-6; D possibly corresponds to TRBD1 (5 bases). Germline loops: CDR1 LGHNA, CDR2 YSLEER. Trimming removed 4 bases at V and 8 bases at J, with 18 bases between. CDR3 size: 16 residues. CDR3 sequence (DNA): TGCGCCAGCAGCCGTTTTCGGGACTGGGTTTATTCACCCCTCCACTTT. This gives the protein CASSRFRDWVYSPLHF.

Here the CDR3 DNA reads TGTGCCAGCAGTTACTCGAACAGCAACACAGATACGCAGTATTTT. This codes for CASSYSNSNTDTQYF. This chain connects TRBV6-5 to TRBJ2-3; D unresolved. CDR1 MNHEY and CDR2 SVGAGI come from the germline V gene. V was shortened by 0 bases and J by 2 bases, with 9 bases between the two germline ends. The length of the CDR3 is 15 residues.

This clone turned up a few times. The rearrangement links TRBV4-3 to TRBJ2-3, with D tentatively TRBD2 (7 bases). The CDR3 has 19 amino acids. Trimming stripped 0 bases from V and 0 bases from J, with 19 bases between. The germline gives CDR1 LGHNA, CDR2 YSLEER. The CDR3 DNA reads TGCGCCAGCAGCCAAGATTCCCCGTGGGGGGGCTCCAGCACAGATACGCAGTATTTT. Its translation is CASSQDSPWGGSSTDTQYF.

This clone was picked up one time. The chain couples TRBV6-5 to TRBJ2-2; 8 nucleotides align to TRBD1. CDR1 and CDR2 (germline): MNHEY, SVGAGI. The CDR3 contains 16 residues. The trim removed 2 bases at V and 4 bases at J, leaving 6 bases unmatched. CDR3 sequence (DNA): TGTGCCAGCAGTTACCCCGACCAGGGGGCCACCGGGGAGCTGTTTTTT. Residues: CASSYPDQGATGELFF.

The chain has TRBV5-1 and TRBJ2-7; D is unclear. This CDR3 has 16 residues. Trimming stripped 4 bases from V and 5 bases from J, with 22 bases between. Germline CDR1 is SGHRS and CDR2 is YFSETQ. The CDR3 loop reads CASSLGPTSHPDEQYF. The CDR3 bases are TGCGCCAGCAGCCTAGGACCGACATCCCATCCAGACGAGCAGTACTTC.

This chain links TRBV5-4 with TRBJ2-5; 12 bases map to TRBD2. The CDR3 consists of 13 residues. Germline CDR1 and CDR2: SGHNT and YYREEE (reference sequence). V lost 7 bases and J lost 5; bases outside the gene matches: 3. The CDR3 bases are TGTGCCAGCTCGGGACTAGCGGGTGAGACCCAGTACTTC. The encoded protein is CASSGLAGETQYF.

The V call is TRBV15, the J call TRBJ2-1; D may be TRBD2 (8 bases). V was cut by 4 bases and J by 3 bases, with 16 bases left in between. This CDR3 spans 16 amino acids. Germline CDR1 reads LNHNV; CDR2 reads YYDKDF (reference sequence). CDR3 in amino acids: CATSKAGDSLYNEQFF. The CDR3 DNA follows: TGTGCCACCAGCAAAGCGGGGGACAGCCTCTACAATGAGCAGTTCTTC.

The gene calls are TRBV6-5 and TRBJ1-1, with 7 bases aligning to TRBD1. CDR1 and CDR2 from the germline V gene are MNHEY and SVGAGI. CDR3 length: 14 amino acids. V lost 6 bases to trimming and J lost 5 bases; unmatched junction nucleotides: 9. Here the CDR3 DNA reads TGTGCCAGCAGCAGCAAGGGGGCTACGACTGAAGCTTTCTTT. This gives the protein CASSSKGATTEAFF.

The chain is built from TRBV5-3 and TRBJ2-3; D perhaps matches TRBD2 (6 bases). TRBV5-3 is an ORF for which the function is uncertain. The germline V and J ends were trimmed by 8 bases and 0 bases, with 16 bases remaining between them. This CDR3 has 15 residues. The CDR3 protein is CASPSTGDSTDTQYF. CDR3 nucleotide sequence: TGTGCCAGCCCCTCGACGGGGGATAGCACAGATACGCAGTATTTT.

This chain links TRBV7-9 with TRBJ1-5, with TRBD1 matching over 7 bases. Germline CDR1 SEHNR, CDR2 FQNEAQ (reference sequence). This CDR3 contains 16 residues. Trimming took 1 base from V and 4 from J; bases not matched to a gene: 7. CDR3 bases: TGTGCCAGCAGCTTAGTAGGCGCAGGGGGAAATCAGCCCCAGCATTTT. It encodes CASSLVGAGGNQPQHF.

The chain joins TRBV7-7 to TRBJ1-6; D call uncertain. Germline CDR1 and CDR2: SSHAT and FNYEAQ (reference sequence). CDR3 length: 13 residues. Trimming pared 5 bases from V and 2 bases from J, leaving 4 bases between. The chain's CDR3 is CASSLAYNSPLHF. The CDR3 DNA is TGTGCCAGCAGCCTCGCCTATAATTCACCCCTCCACTTT.

In this sample, this clone turned up a few times. This chain links TRBV6-6 with TRBJ1-1, with D unresolved. The V and J ends lost 6 bases and 1 base respectively, with 9 bases between them. CDR3 length: 13 residues. CDR1 is MNHNY, CDR2 SVGAGI, per germline (reference sequence). CDR3 protein: CASRTEENTEAFF. The CDR3 DNA is TGTGCCAGCAGGACGGAAGAGAACACTGAAGCTTTCTTT.

By share, this clone counts as large (0.1 to 1%). The genes are TRBV5-5 and TRBJ2-3; perhaps TRBD2 as D (6 bases). Germline V gene lookup returns CDR1 SGHKS and CDR2 YYEKEE (reference sequence). This CDR3 has 15 residues. Trimming pared 7 bases from V and 0 bases from J, leaving 15 bases between. CDR3 sequence reads: CASPSTGDSTDTQYF. CDR3 coding DNA: TGTGCCAGCCCCTCGACGGGGGATAGCACAGATACGCAGTATTTT.

The chain is built from TRBV2 and TRBJ2-7, with unresolved D. Per the germline V gene, CDR1 is SNHLY and CDR2 is FYNNEI. V shed 7 bases and J shed 0 bases, with 7 bases lying between them. The CDR3 is 12 amino acids. CDR3: CASKTASYEQYF. The CDR3, as DNA: TGTGCCAGCAAGACGGCCTCCTACGAGCAGTACTTC.

The rearrangement links TRBV4-1 to TRBJ2-7, with a possible D match to TRBD2 (6 bases). Germline CDR1 reads MGHRA; CDR2 reads YSYEKL. This CDR3 region has 16 residues. The ends were cut back, 0 bases at V and 0 bases at J, with 12 bases in the middle. The CDR3 DNA follows: TGCGCCAGCAGCCAAGATAGGGGACTCCTCTCCTACGAGCAGTACTTC. This gives the protein CASSQDRGLLSYEQYF.

This chain links TRBV7-8 with TRBJ1-1; 10 bases map to TRBD1. The CDR3 totals 16 residues. Germline trimming cut 6 bases from V and 0 bases from J; bases unmatched to any gene: 7. The germline CDR1 and CDR2 sequences are SGHVS and FQNEAQ. Written as DNA, the CDR3 is TGTGCCAGCAGTCCCTCGGGACAGGGGATGAACACTGAAGCTTTCTTT. It codes for CASSPSGQGMNTEAFF.